This T cell receptor beta chain was sequenced during a study of blood T cell repertoires in COVID-19. Study-level information: COVID-19 samples, acute and convalescent, were from the United States, Italy and Spain.

In the authors' methods: Amplification of reference gene primers provided the estimated nucleated cell counts. Data came from immunoSEQ multiplex PCR; TCRdb stores just in-frame clones and leaves some out. For V, J and clone size, that table is used; D and trimming come from the DNA. The table has 90,000 to 120,000 clones, roughly nine tenths seen once. Germline values: CDR1 SEHNR, CDR2 FQNEAQ (reference sequence). The V gene lost 5 bases and the J gene lost 7 bases, with 12 bases spanning the gap. CDR3 size: 12 residues. This receptor was taken from a human donor in a cohort sampled during active COVID-19. The chain is built from TRBV7-9 and TRBJ2-7, with TRBD1 as a possible D gene (6 bases). The source material was peripheral blood. In DNA form, the CDR3 reads TGTGCCAGCAGCGGCCAGGGGCAAGAGCAGTACTTC. This sequence encodes CASSGQGQEQYF.